Following are 22 T cell receptor beta chains from one sample sequenced in a study of tumor-infiltrating lymphocytes in primary liver carcinoma. RNA and DNA were co-extracted from approximately 20-30 mg of unsorted bulk tissue. With a constant-region primer, TCR beta cDNA was made from 450 to 650 ng of total RNA. Construction of TCR beta libraries relied on three successive nested multiplex PCR rounds employing slightly modified ARM-PCR. PCR rounds one and two used TRBV1-TRBV30 forward primers with a C-beta reverse primer for approximately 11 cycles each. TCRdb re-called the multiplex PCR reads with MiXCR, one entry per CDR3 protein. The data contain more than 40,000 distinct CDR3 sequences, less than 75% of them seen just once; the ten biggest clones take up less than 35%. The source material was liver tumor tissue from sampling region 5. Subset: tumor region T5, tumor centre. These receptors came from a man aged 40-49 years with primary liver carcinoma and hepatitis B virus infection.

A note on this clonotype: Mismatch with germline at one junction end may stem from a read error. The chain carries TRBV12-3 or TRBV12-4 and TRBJ1-2; D unclear. This CDR3 is 14 amino acids long. The CDR3 DNA follows: TGTGCCAGCAGTCAGGAGAGGCAGATCTATGGCTACGCCTTC. It is translated as CASSQERQIYGYAF.

This rearrangement joins TRBV19 to TRBJ2-1; TRBD2 might be the D (5 bases). Trimming left V 5 bases short and J 0 bases short, with 11 bases between. This CDR3 contains 15 residues. CDR1 LNHDA and CDR2 SQIVND come from the germline V gene (reference sequence). Here the CDR3 DNA reads TGTGCCAGTAGTCAACAAGCGGCCTCCTACAATGAGCAGTTCTTC. It is translated as CASSQQAASYNEQFF.

J is TRBJ2-1 and V is TRBV4-2, with 13 bases identical to TRBD2. J gave up 5 bases and V 10 bases, and 11 bases lay outside the gene matches. The germline gives CDR1 LGHNA, CDR2 YNFKEQ. The CDR3 is made up of 16 amino acids. The CDR3 sequence is CATTGLAGEVDNEQFF. The CDR3 DNA follows: TGTGCCACTACTGGACTAGCGGGAGAAGTTGACAATGAGCAGTTCTTC.

Note on this clonotype: An end of the junction differs from the germline gene, which may be a read error. V and J are TRBV6-6 and TRBJ1-2, with D hard to call. CDR1 is MNHNY and CDR2 is SVGAGI in the germline V gene (reference sequence). The CDR3 runs to 15 residues. CDR3 residues: CDSSYSSRVWSGCTF. As DNA, the CDR3 is TGTGACAGCAGTTACTCGAGTCGGGTTTGGTCAGGCTGCACCTTC.

Concerning this clonotype itself: This could be a read error, since a much larger clone is one nucleotide away. This chain uses TRBV5-1 with TRBJ2-5, with D possibly matching TRBD2 (6 bases). Deletions cut 3 bases from V and 1 base from J, with 7 bases between. The CDR3 consists of 13 residues. Germline V CDR1 and CDR2: SGHRS, YFSETQ. CDR3 in amino acids: CASSWRGQETQYF. The CDR3 region has the DNA TGCGCCAGCAGCTGGCGGGGCCAAGAGACCCAGTACTTC.

This clonotype has only a few counts. Given a much more abundant clone one base away, this may be a read error. The V and J genes are TRBV10-3 and TRBJ2-1; weak D call: TRBD2 (5 bases). The CDR3 loop spans 17 amino acids. Germline V gene data show CDR1 as ENHRY and CDR2 as SYGVKD. With 5 bases removed from V and 0 bases from J, the gap between germline ends came to 17 bases. CDR3 nucleotides: TGTGCCATCAGTCTAAGGCCAGCGGAAAGCTCCTACAATGAGCAGTTCTTC. The encoded protein is CAISLRPAESSYNEQFF.

Points on this clonotype: Compared with germline, one end of the junction differs, possibly owing to a read error. J is TRBJ2-3 and V is TRBV6-1; 7 positions agree with TRBD1. The CDR3 spans 14 residues. Germline V gives CDR1 MNHNS, CDR2 SASEGT. As DNA, the CDR3 is TGTGCCGGCAGTGCGACAGGGTCCGCAGATACTCAGTATTTT. Translating gives CAGSATGSADTQYF.

To note about this clonotype: A read error is possible here, since a much larger clone lies one base away. V is TRBV5-1 and J is TRBJ2-5; TRBD1 might be the D (6 bases). The CDR3 runs to 15 residues. From germline, CDR1 is SGHRS and CDR2 YFSETQ. The CDR3 is CASRLGASFQETQYF. For the CDR3, the DNA is TGCGCCAGCAGATTGGGGGCTAGCTTCCAAGAGACCCAGTACTTC.

This chain joins TRBV7-9 and TRBJ1-5; D ambiguous. CDR1 and CDR2 from the germline V gene are SEHNR and FQNEAQ (reference sequence). The V end lost 5 bases, the J end lost 3 bases, and 8 bases lay between the germline ends. The CDR3 sequence is 13 residues long. The DNA for the CDR3 is TGTGCCAGCAGCCCTAGACACAATCAGCCCCAGCATTTT. Translating gives CASSPRHNQPQHF.

This chain connects TRBV2 to TRBJ1-2; possible D gene TRBD1, 6 bases. V shed 3 bases and J shed 4 bases, with 15 bases lying between them. The CDR3 extends over 15 amino acids. Germline CDR1 and CDR2: SNHLY and FYNNEI. CDR3 in amino acids: CASSDDRSSTYGYTF. The CDR3, as DNA: TGTGCCAGCAGTGATGACAGGAGCTCAACCTATGGCTACACCTTC.

As DNA, the CDR3 is TGTGCCAGCGGGACGGACGGAGCACAGACGGATGAGCAGTTCTTC. Amino acids: CASGTDGAQTDEQFF. The chain recombines TRBV6-5 with TRBJ2-1; D may match TRBD1 or TRBD2 (5 bases each). This CDR3 region has 15 residues. Germline loops: CDR1 MNHEY, CDR2 SVGAGI. Trimming left V 8 bases short and J 8 bases short, with 22 bases between.

With respect to this clonotype: The junction and the germline gene differ at one end; a read error may be behind it. The CDR3 region has the DNA TGTGCCAGCAATTACGGGGGCTCCCCTCCCTACGGGCAGTACTTC. Residues: CASNYGGSPPYGQYF. The V call is TRBV6-5, the J call TRBJ2-7; D possibly matches TRBD1 or TRBD2 (6 bases each). This CDR3 is built from 15 residues. Germline loops: CDR1 MNHEY, CDR2 SVGAGI.

The chain has TRBV6-1 and TRBJ1-5; TRBD1 matches 7 bases. The V gene's germline CDR1 is MNHNS and CDR2 SASEGT. V gave up 4 bases and J gave up 4 bases; unmatched junction bases: 4. The CDR3 covers 14 residues. The CDR3 spells CASSVNRGNQPQHF. The DNA for the CDR3 is TGTGCCAGCAGTGTAAACAGGGGTAATCAGCCCCAGCATTTT.

As regards this clonotype: One end of the junction varies from germline; a read error may be responsible. The chain links TRBV5-8 to TRBJ1-5; 8 nucleotides agree with TRBD1. The CDR3 extends over 13 amino acids. CDR1 SGHTS and CDR2 YDEGEE come from the germline V gene. CDR3 region: CASSSDRGQLQHF. The CDR3 DNA follows: TGTGCCAGCAGTTCTGACAGGGGTCAGCTCCAGCATTTT.

A note on this clonotype: At one end, the junction sequence differs from germline, possibly due to a read error. The chain links TRBV4-2 to TRBJ2-7; 13 bases line up with TRBD2. Germline loops: CDR1 LGHNA, CDR2 YNFKEQ. The CDR3 runs 17 residues. CDR3 protein: CATIGLAGVYKPYEQYF. The CDR3, as DNA: TGTGCCACTATTGGACTAGCGGGAGTTTATAAGCCCTACGAGCAGTATTTC.

This clonotype has a count of ten or more. J is TRBJ2-5 and V is TRBV30; D gene ambiguous. This CDR3 has 16 residues. Per germline, CDR1 GTSNPN and CDR2 SVGIG (reference sequence). The ends were cut back, 1 base at V and 5 bases at J, with 20 bases in the middle. The CDR3 reads CAWSEAAAYLAETQYF. The CDR3 DNA reads TGTGCCTGGAGTGAGGCGGCGGCTTACCTCGCGGAGACCCAGTACTTC.

A remark on this clonotype: The germline gene is not matched at one end of the junction; a read error may be the cause. The V gene is TRBV5-4, the J gene TRBJ2-5; D call uncertain. Germline lookup yields CDR1 SGHNT and CDR2 YYREEE (reference sequence). The CDR3 runs 14 residues. CDR3 nucleotide sequence: TGTGTCAGCAGCTTGAGTGTCAGATTGGAGACCCAGTACTTT. Its translation is CVSSLSVRLETQYF.

This clonotype was seen a single time. V gene TRBV28 combines with J gene TRBJ2-2; weak D call: TRBD2 (5 bases). Trimming cost V 5 bases and J 9 bases, with 19 bases left between them. The CDR3 spans 15 residues. The germline CDR1 and CDR2 sequences are MDHEN and SYDVKM. This CDR3 reads CASSTPWRTAWELFF. For the CDR3, the DNA is TGTGCCAGCAGTACCCCTTGGCGGACTGCCTGGGAGCTGTTTTTT.

Of note for this clonotype: One end of the junction is discordant with germline, which a read error may explain. V and J are TRBV6-1 and TRBJ2-7; TRBD2 agrees at 8 bases. The CDR3 has 16 amino acids. CDR1 MNHNS and CDR2 SASEGT come from the germline V gene. The CDR3, as DNA: TGTGCCAGCAGTCCGCGACTAGCGTATTCCTCCTACGAGCAGCACTTC. Translating gives CASSPRLAYSSYEQHF.

This clonotype occurred a few times. One base away lies a much larger clone, so this may be a sequencing read error. CDR3 nucleotide sequence: TGTGCCAGCAACTTGGGGTCGGGTGCTGGAAACACCATATATTTT. This codes for CASNLGSGAGNTIYF. This sequence joins TRBV5-4 and TRBJ1-3; D is ambiguous. The CDR3 runs 15 residues. In germline, CDR1 is SGHNT, CDR2 YYREEE (reference sequence).

As for this clonotype: Mismatch with germline at one junction end may stem from a read error. This chain joins TRBV4-1 and TRBJ2-7; D is possibly TRBD2 (5 bases). Germline V gene lookup returns CDR1 MGHRA and CDR2 YSYEKL. The CDR3 is 13 residues long. CDR3 sequence: CGSSQGRYYEQYF. The CDR3 region has the DNA TGCGGCAGCAGCCAAGGGAGATACTACGAGCAGTACTTC.

This clonotype was observed once. The chain uses TRBV15 and TRBJ1-1; possibly TRBD1 for D (6 bases). This CDR3 has 13 residues. The V and J ends lost 3 bases and 3 bases respectively, with 8 bases between them. Germline values: CDR1 LNHNV, CDR2 YYDKDF (reference sequence). The CDR3 DNA reads TGTGCCACCAGCAGTCAGGGGTACACTGAAGCTTTCTTT. Protein product: CATSSQGYTEAFF.